The T cell receptor beta chain described here comes from a study of cytomegalovirus exposure and HLA in healthy donors. TCRdb's table, derived via immunoSEQ multiplex PCR, lists solely in-frame clones and lacks some. The data contain around 99,000 clones, about 90% of them singletons. About this clone itself: What it binds is unknown.

Donors were drawn from the approximately 110-subject validation cohort, separate from the roughly 700-subject first cohort. The CDR3 runs to 14 residues. CDR1 MDHEN and CDR2 SYDVKM come from the germline V gene. V gave up 2 bases and J gave up 5 bases, with 12 bases separating them. Study outcomes and limitations: In vitro checks showed that a few CMV-associated chains really do target CMV antigens. Reportedly, cytomegalovirus status was diagnosed with high sensitivity and specificity.

This sequence was found in a woman aged 18-35 years in good health and CMV-seronegative. The specimen was PBMCs. The gene calls are TRBV28 and TRBJ2-5; unclear D gene. The CDR3 DNA follows: TGTGCCAGCAGTTTAGGCTCCCAGCGCGAGACCCAGTACTTC. This encodes CASSLGSQRETQYF.